This T cell receptor (beta chain) was sequenced during a study of shared clonotypes between healthy human individuals. CDR3 length equals 15 residues. J gave up 3 bases and V 3 bases, and 5 bases lay outside the gene matches. Germline V CDR1 and CDR2: ENHRY, SYGVKD. Investigators spread the genomic DNA of each subset evenly over several immunoSEQ plates. Original processing methods: ImmunoSEQ yielded junction-only sequences lacking quality scores, so filtering differed. Some clones are missing from TCRdb's copy, which holds only in-frame ones; the method was immunoSEQ multiplex PCR. That table furnishes V, J and clone size, whereas the DNA furnished D and trimming. The repertoire holds 2 million to 2.5 million clones, under 97% seen once, with roughly 0.13% in the top ten.

The chain joins TRBV10-3 to TRBJ2-1; TRBD1 matches 7 bases. The clonotype originates from a man between 18 and 35 years old in good health. The sample was naive CD4+ T cells sorted from blood. Subset: CD45RA+ positively selected. CDR3 coding DNA: TGTGCCATCAGTGATCGGGACAGCCTCTACAATGAGCAGTTCTTC. Translation gives CAISDRDSLYNEQFF.